This T cell receptor (beta chain) stems from a study of monozygotic twins with inflammatory bowel disease. General study findings and limits: Backing was not found for a single strong signal or clonotype associated with IBD.

Using the 5' RACE reads, TCRdb records one entry per CDR3 protein without DNA. This repertoire includes about 210,000 distinct CDR3 sequences. To note about this clonotype: Its antigen remains unknown.

This sequence originates from a human donor with ulcerative colitis or Crohn's disease, or a healthy co-twin of an affected twin (not recorded which). Material: blood.

The CDR3 reads CAISGPGANVLTF. The chain has TRBV10-3 and TRBJ2-6. In germline, CDR1 is ENHRY, CDR2 SYGVKD. This CDR3 comprises 13 residues.